A selection of T cell receptor beta chains follows, all from one sample in a study of long-term antiretroviral therapy in people with HIV. Repertoires were generated with immunoSEQ multiplex PCR, while TCRdb's copy carries only in-frame clones and drops some. The sample carries over 15,000 clones, just over 90% recorded once. The source material was unsorted PBMCs, sampled 0.6 years after starting antiretroviral therapy. The receptors here all came from a middle-aged woman with HIV. The CDR3 runs from the conserved cysteine through the conserved F or W. The D gene is left open where the match is weak. The size field is filled for only some rows; it gives once, few, many or a size class.

CDR3 DNA	CDR3 protein	V gene	D gene	clone size	J gene
TGTGCCAGTAGGGGACAGGGGGCCGGGGCCAACGTCCTGACTTTC	CASRGQGAGANVLTF	TRBV19	TRBD1	.	TRBJ2-6
TGTGCCAGCAGTTTGAGCTCGGGACGGCATAGCAATCAGCCCCAGCATTTT	CASSLSSGRHSNQPQHF	TRBV2	.	.	TRBJ1-5
TGTGCCAGCAGCTTGGAAAGGGTCTTCGAGCAGTACTTC	CASSLERVFEQYF	TRBV5-6	.	.	TRBJ2-7
TGTGCCAGCAGTGACCCAACCGGGACAGTATCCTATGGCTACACCTTC	CASSDPTGTVSYGYTF	TRBV25-1	TRBD1	.	TRBJ1-2
TGTGCCAGCAGCTCAACGTCCGAGCAGTACTTC	CASSSTSEQYF	TRBV11-2	.	.	TRBJ2-7
TGTGCCAGCAGCTTAATGTCGGGGAGCGCCTACGAGCAGTACTTC	CASSLMSGSAYEQYF	TRBV7-3	.	once	TRBJ2-7
TGCGCCAGCAGCCTCCGACTAGCGGGGAACACCGGGGAGCTGTTTTTT	CASSLRLAGNTGELFF	TRBV5-1	TRBD2	few	TRBJ2-2
TGTGCCAGCAGTTACGGCACAGGGGGTAGACAGCCCCAGCATTTT	CASSYGTGGRQPQHF	TRBV6-5	TRBD1	.	TRBJ1-5
TGTGCCAGCAGGCCTCGGGTTTCCACTGAAGCTTTCTTT	CASRPRVSTEAFF	TRBV27	.	.	TRBJ1-1
TGTGCCAGCAGCCCTCCACGTGCAACTAATGAAAAACTGTTTTTT	CASSPPRATNEKLFF	TRBV7-9	.	.	TRBJ1-4
TGCGCCAGCAGCCAAGAGCCCGGGACAGGGGGTATCACCGGGGAGCTGTTTTTT	CASSQEPGTGGITGELFF	TRBV4-1	TRBD1	.	TRBJ2-2
TGCGCCAGCAGTGCCACTAGCGGAGGCCTCTACGAGCAGTACTTC	CASSATSGGLYEQYF	TRBV10-2	TRBD2	.	TRBJ2-7
TGTGCCAGCAGTTACTCGATCCCGGGACGGGGTTCACCCCTCCACTTT	CASSYSIPGRGSPLHF	TRBV6-5	.	once	TRBJ1-6
TGTGCCAGCAGTGAACCCGGGACAGGGGTTCTGTTTTTT	CASSEPGTGVLFF	TRBV6-1	TRBD1	.	TRBJ1-4
TGTGCCAGCTCACTACGGGACAGGACCTCTAACTATGGCTACACCTTC	CASSLRDRTSNYGYTF	TRBV18	TRBD1	.	TRBJ1-2
TGCGCCAGCAGCTTGTCCGGACTAGCGGGGGACGGCAACTTC	CASSLSGLAGDGNF	TRBV5-1	TRBD2	.	TRBJ2-5
TGCGCCAGCAGCTTGGCGGCGGGGGGACCGGATAATGAGCAGTTCTTC	CASSLAAGGPDNEQFF	TRBV5-1	TRBD2	.	TRBJ2-1
TGTGCCAGTAGTCTTCGGGAGTACAATGAGCAGTTCTTC	CASSLREYNEQFF	TRBV19	.	.	TRBJ2-1
TGTGCCAGCAGCTTGGGCTCAACTAATGAAAAACTGTTTTTT	CASSLGSTNEKLFF	TRBV5-4	.	few	TRBJ1-4
TGTGCCAGCAGCCCTCGCCTAGCGGGGGGGGACGAGCAGTACTTC	CASSPRLAGGDEQYF	TRBV11-2	TRBD2	.	TRBJ2-7
TGTGCCAGCAGCGCCGAGGGTAGCGGCTACACCTTC	CASSAEGSGYTF	TRBV9	.	.	TRBJ1-2
TGTGCTAGTGGTTTAGTTGACACCGGGGAGCTGTTTTTT	CASGLVDTGELFF	TRBV12-5	.	.	TRBJ2-2
TGTGCCAGTAGTGCTCAAGGGCACACTGAAGCTTTCTTT	CASSAQGHTEAFF	TRBV19	.	.	TRBJ1-1
TGTGCCAGCAGTTTATACAGGGGGGACTATGGCTACACCTTC	CASSLYRGDYGYTF	TRBV6-6	TRBD1	.	TRBJ1-2
TGTGCCAGCAGCTTAGTGAAGGAGAGCGGCTACACCTTC	CASSLVKESGYTF	TRBV7-2	.	few	TRBJ1-2
TGTGCCAGCAGTTACCCAGAAGCTAACTATGGCTACACCTTC	CASSYPEANYGYTF	TRBV6-5	.	once	TRBJ1-2